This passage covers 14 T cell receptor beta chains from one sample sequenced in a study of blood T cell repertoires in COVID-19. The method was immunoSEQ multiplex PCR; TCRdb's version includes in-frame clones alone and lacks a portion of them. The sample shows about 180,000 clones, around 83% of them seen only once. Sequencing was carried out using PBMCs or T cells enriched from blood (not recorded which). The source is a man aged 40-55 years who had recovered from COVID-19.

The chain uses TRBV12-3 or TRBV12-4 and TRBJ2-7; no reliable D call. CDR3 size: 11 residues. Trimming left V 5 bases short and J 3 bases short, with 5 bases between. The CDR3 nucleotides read TGTGCCAGCAGTCTCCTCTACGAGCAGTACTTC. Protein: CASSLLYEQYF.

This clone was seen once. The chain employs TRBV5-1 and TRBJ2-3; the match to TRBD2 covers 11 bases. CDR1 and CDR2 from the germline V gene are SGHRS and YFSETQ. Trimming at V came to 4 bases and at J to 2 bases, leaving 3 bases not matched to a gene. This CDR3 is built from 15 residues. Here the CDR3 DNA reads TGCGCCAGCAGCGGGACTAGCGGATTCACAGATACGCAGTATTTT. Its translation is CASSGTSGFTDTQYF.

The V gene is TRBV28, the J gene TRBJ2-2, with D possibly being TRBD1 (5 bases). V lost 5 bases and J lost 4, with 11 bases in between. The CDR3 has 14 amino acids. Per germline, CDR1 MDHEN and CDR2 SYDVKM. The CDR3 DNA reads TGTGCCAGCAGTCCTCGACAGTTCACCGGGGAGCTGTTTTTT. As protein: CASSPRQFTGELFF.

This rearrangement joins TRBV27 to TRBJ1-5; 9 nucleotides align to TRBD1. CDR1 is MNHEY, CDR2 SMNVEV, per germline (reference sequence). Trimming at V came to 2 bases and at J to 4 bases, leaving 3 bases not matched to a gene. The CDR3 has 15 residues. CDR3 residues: CASSLEGQGNQPQHF. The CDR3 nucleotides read TGTGCCAGCAGTTTAGAGGGACAGGGTAATCAGCCCCAGCATTTT.

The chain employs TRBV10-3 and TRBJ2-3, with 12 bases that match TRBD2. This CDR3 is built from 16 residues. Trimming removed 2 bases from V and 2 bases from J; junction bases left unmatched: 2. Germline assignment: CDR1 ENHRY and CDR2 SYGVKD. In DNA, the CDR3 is TGTGCCATCAGTGAGCGGACTAGCGGGGTCACAGATACGCAGTATTTT. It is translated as CAISERTSGVTDTQYF.

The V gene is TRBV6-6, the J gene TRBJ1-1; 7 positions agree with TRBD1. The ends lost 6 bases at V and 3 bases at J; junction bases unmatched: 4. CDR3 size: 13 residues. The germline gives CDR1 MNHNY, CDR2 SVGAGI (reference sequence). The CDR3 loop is CASRRQGDTEAFF. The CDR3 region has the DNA TGTGCCAGCAGAAGACAGGGAGACACTGAAGCTTTCTTT.

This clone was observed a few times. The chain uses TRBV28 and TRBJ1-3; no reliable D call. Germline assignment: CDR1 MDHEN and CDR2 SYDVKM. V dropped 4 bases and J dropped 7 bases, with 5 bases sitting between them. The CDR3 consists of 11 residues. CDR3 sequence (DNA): TGTGCCAGCAGTTCAGGCAACACCATATATTTT. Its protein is CASSSGNTIYF.

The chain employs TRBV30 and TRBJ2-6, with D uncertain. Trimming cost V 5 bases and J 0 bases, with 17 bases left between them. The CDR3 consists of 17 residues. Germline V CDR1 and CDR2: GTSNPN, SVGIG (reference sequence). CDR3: CAWGPEHPYSGANVLTF. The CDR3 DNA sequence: TGTGCCTGGGGTCCTGAACACCCTTACTCTGGGGCCAACGTCCTGACTTTC. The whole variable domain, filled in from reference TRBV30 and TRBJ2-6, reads SQTIHQWPATLVQPVGSPLSLECTVEGTSNPNLYWYRQAAGRGLQLLFYSVGIGQISSEVPQNLSASRPQDRQFILSSKKLLLSDSGFYLCAWGPEHPYSGANVLTFGAGSRLTVL.

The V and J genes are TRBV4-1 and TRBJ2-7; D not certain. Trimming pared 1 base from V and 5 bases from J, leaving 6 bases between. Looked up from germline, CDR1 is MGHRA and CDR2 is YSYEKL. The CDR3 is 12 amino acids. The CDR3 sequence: CASSQVGHEQYF. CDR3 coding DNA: TGCGCCAGCAGCCAAGTTGGGCACGAGCAGTACTTC.

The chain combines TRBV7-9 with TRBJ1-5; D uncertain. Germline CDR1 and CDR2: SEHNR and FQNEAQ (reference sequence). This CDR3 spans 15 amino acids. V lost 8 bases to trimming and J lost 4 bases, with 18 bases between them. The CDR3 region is CASSRDGALNQPQHF. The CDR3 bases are TGTGCCAGCTCCCGTGATGGTGCCCTAAATCAGCCCCAGCATTTT.

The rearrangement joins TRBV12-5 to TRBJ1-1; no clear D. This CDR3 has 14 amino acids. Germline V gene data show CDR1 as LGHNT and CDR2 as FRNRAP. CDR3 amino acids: CVQHTVREDTEAFF. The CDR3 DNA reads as TGTGTACAACATACTGTTCGGGAGGACACTGAAGCTTTCTTT.

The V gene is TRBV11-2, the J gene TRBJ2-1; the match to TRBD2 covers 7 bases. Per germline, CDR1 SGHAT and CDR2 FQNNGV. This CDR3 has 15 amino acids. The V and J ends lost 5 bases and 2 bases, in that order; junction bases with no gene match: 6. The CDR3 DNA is TGTGCCAGCAGCCGAACTAGCGACCCCTACAATGAGCAGTTCTTC. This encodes CASSRTSDPYNEQFF.

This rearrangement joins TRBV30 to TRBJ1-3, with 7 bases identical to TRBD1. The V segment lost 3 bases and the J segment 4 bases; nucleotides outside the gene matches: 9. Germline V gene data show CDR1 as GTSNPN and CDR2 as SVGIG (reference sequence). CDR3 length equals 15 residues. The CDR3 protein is CAWSRTGADGNTIYF. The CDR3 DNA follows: TGTGCCTGGAGCCGTACAGGGGCGGACGGAAACACCATATATTTT.

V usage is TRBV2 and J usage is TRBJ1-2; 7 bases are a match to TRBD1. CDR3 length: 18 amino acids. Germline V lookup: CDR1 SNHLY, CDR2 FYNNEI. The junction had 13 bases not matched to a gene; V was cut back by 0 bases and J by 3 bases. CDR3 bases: TGTGCCAGCAGTGAAGCGCTTCTAGGGGGCCGCCGCTACTATGGCTACACCTTC. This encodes CASSEALLGGRRYYGYTF.